The 27 T cell receptor beta chains reported below all come from one sample, sequenced in a study of cytomegalovirus exposure and HLA in healthy donors. Primers for the PCR totalled 60 Vbeta and 13 Jbeta. The protocol was immunoSEQ multiplex PCR, while the TCRdb copy is restricted to in-frame clones and leaves out a portion. The top ten clones hold about 6.6% of a sample with over 130,000 clones, around 82% of them seen once. Material for sequencing was PBMCs. The receptors here all came from a woman in her thirties or forties in good health and CMV-seropositive.

V usage is TRBV5-1 and J usage is TRBJ2-5, with 7 nucleotides matching TRBD2. Trimming cost V 4 bases and J 4 bases; bases outside gene matches: 4. CDR3 size: 13 residues. Per the germline V gene, CDR1 is SGHRS and CDR2 is YFSETQ. The CDR3 DNA reads as TGCGCCAGCAGCCAATTAGCGGGAGAGACCCAGTACTTC. It encodes CASSQLAGETQYF.

This clone was counted a few times. This chain connects TRBV2 to TRBJ2-2; TRBD1 matches at 7 bases. V trimming: 5 bases; J trimming: 7 bases; junction bases outside the gene matches: 13. This CDR3 contains 16 residues. The germline CDR1 and CDR2 sequences are SNHLY and FYNNEI. CDR3 DNA: TGTGCCAGCAGTAGAATCGGGACAGCTTCGGGCGGGGAGCTGTTTTTT. As protein: CASSRIGTASGGELFF.

The J gene is TRBJ1-4, the V gene TRBV6-1; unclear D gene. V was clipped by 5 bases and J by 8 bases, with 15 bases between them. The germline V gene encodes CDR1 MNHNS and CDR2 SASEGT. The CDR3 extends over 14 amino acids. The CDR3 spells CASSWGSGREKLFF. The CDR3 DNA sequence: TGTGCCAGCAGTTGGGGTTCGGGGAGAGAAAAACTGTTTTTT.

V gene TRBV19 combines with J gene TRBJ2-7; 10 bases align to TRBD2. The junction had 14 bases not matched to a gene; V was cut back by 6 bases and J by 6 bases. This CDR3 has 16 residues. CDR1 and CDR2 from the germline V gene are LNHDA and SQIVND (reference sequence). In nucleotides, the CDR3 is TGTGCCAGTAGGCCGATAGATAGCGGGAGGACCTCCGAGCAGTACTTC. This translates into CASRPIDSGRTSEQYF.

This clone was observed a single time. The chain carries TRBV7-8 and TRBJ1-5, with 7 bases aligning to TRBD1. The CDR3 has 16 residues. V lost 1 base and J lost 6; bases outside the gene matches: 9. Per the germline V gene, CDR1 is SGHVS and CDR2 is FQNEAQ. CDR3 residues: CASSLGGTELGQPQHF. CDR3 sequence (DNA): TGTGCCAGCAGCTTAGGAGGGACAGAACTGGGTCAGCCCCAGCATTTT.

This clone was found a few times. This sequence joins TRBV2 and TRBJ2-1, with 7 bases matching TRBD2. CDR1 and CDR2 from the germline V gene are SNHLY and FYNNEI. There are 17 residues in the CDR3. Trimming cost V 4 bases and J 0 bases; bases outside gene matches: 9. CDR3 coding DNA: TGTGCCAGCAGTGTGGGCGGGAGCAGCCCCTCCTACAATGAGCAGTTCTTC. Translated: CASSVGGSSPSYNEQFF.

The V call is TRBV7-2, the J call TRBJ1-1; D call uncertain. The CDR3 totals 13 residues. Per the germline V gene, CDR1 is SGHTA and CDR2 is FQGNSA. V lost 2 bases to trimming and J lost 1 base, with 5 bases between them. For the CDR3, the DNA is TGTGCCAGCAGCTTACATCAGAACACTGAAGCTTTCTTT. Translating it yields CASSLHQNTEAFF.

The V call is TRBV10-3, the J call TRBJ2-3; 12 bases match TRBD2. The germline gives CDR1 ENHRY, CDR2 SYGVKD. V lost 6 bases to trimming and J lost 8 bases; unmatched junction nucleotides: 9. The CDR3 is 15 amino acids. Here the CDR3 DNA reads TGTGCCATCAGCCGGACTAGCGGGACGTCTGGTACGCAGTATTTT. Protein: CAISRTSGTSGTQYF.

This sequence joins TRBV10-3 and TRBJ2-1, with D perhaps matching TRBD2 (5 bases). The CDR3 consists of 18 residues. The germline V and J ends were trimmed by 5 bases and 1 base, with 21 bases remaining between them. The germline gives CDR1 ENHRY, CDR2 SYGVKD. For the CDR3, the DNA is TGTGCCATCAGTCCCGACCGGGGTAGCTCTGCGTCCTACAATGAGCAGTTCTTC. Its protein is CAISPDRGSSASYNEQFF.

The chain employs TRBV10-3 and TRBJ2-3; possible D gene TRBD2, 6 bases. V lost 8 bases and J lost 0, with 9 bases in between. The germline CDR1 and CDR2 sequences are ENHRY and SYGVKD. This CDR3 has 13 amino acids. The CDR3 sequence: CAIGGTSTDTQYF. For the CDR3, the DNA is TGTGCCATCGGCGGGACTAGCACAGATACGCAGTATTTT.

The genes are TRBV5-6 and TRBJ1-2, with D possibly being TRBD1 (5 bases). The CDR3 has 15 amino acids. Trimming shortened V by 3 bases and J by 4 bases, and 16 bases separated the two germline ends. Germline V gene sequence: CDR1 SGHDT, CDR2 YYEEEE. As DNA, the CDR3 is TGTGCCAGCAGCTCCTGGGGGGAAGAGGTCTATGGCTACACCTTC. Translation gives CASSSWGEEVYGYTF.

For this clone: An end of the junction differs from the germline gene, which may be a read error. V and J are TRBV6-6 and TRBJ2-7; a possible D gene is TRBD2 (5 bases). This CDR3 region has 12 residues. The germline CDR1 and CDR2 sequences are MNHNY and SVGAGI (reference sequence). CDR3 nucleotide sequence: TGTGCCAGCGGGCTAGCCTCCTCCGAGCAGTACTTC. Its protein product is CASGLASSEQYF.

The chain joins TRBV5-6 to TRBJ2-3; D may be TRBD2 (5 bases). Trimming took off 1 base at V and 1 base at J, with 19 bases between the two ends. Germline values: CDR1 SGHDT, CDR2 YYEEEE. This CDR3 is 18 amino acids long. The DNA for the CDR3 is TGTGCCAGCAGCTTGAAGAGAGGGTCTTTTGGGGGCACAGATACGCAGTATTTT. This encodes CASSLKRGSFGGTDTQYF. Full variable domain (rest looked up from reference TRBV5-6 and TRBJ2-3): DAGVTQSPTHLIKTRGQQVTLRCSPKSGHDTVSWYQQALGQGPQFIFQYYEEEERQRGNFPDRFSGHQFPNYSSELNVNALLLGDSALYLCASSLKRGSFGGTDTQYFGPGTRLTVL.

This chain connects TRBV6-1 to TRBJ2-5; 9 bases agree with TRBD2. Germline V CDR1 and CDR2: MNHNS, SASEGT. The CDR3 runs 15 residues. With 7 bases clipped from V and 5 bases from J, the junction kept 11 bases outside the gene matches. CDR3 nucleotide sequence: TGTGCCAGCAACGCCGCGGGGGGGGAAGGGGAGACCCAGTACTTC. It specifies CASNAAGGEGETQYF.

This clone was seen repeatedly, ten times or more. This sequence joins TRBV5-1 and TRBJ1-1; tentative D call: TRBD1 (5 bases). This CDR3 spans 13 amino acids. From germline, CDR1 is SGHRS and CDR2 YFSETQ. The V end was cut by 8 bases, the J end by 0 bases, with 11 bases between. The chain's CDR3 is CARRSGLNTEAFF. CDR3 sequence (DNA): TGCGCCAGGAGGTCAGGGTTGAACACTGAAGCTTTCTTT.

The J gene is TRBJ2-2, the V gene TRBV5-4; a possible D gene is TRBD2 (6 bases). The germline V gene encodes CDR1 SGHNT and CDR2 YYREEE (reference sequence). Trimming took 4 bases from V and 6 from J, leaving 13 bases between them. CDR3 size: 14 residues. In DNA, the CDR3 is TGTGCCAGCAGCGTTATTTGGGACTCCGGGGAGCTGTTTTTT. It translates to CASSVIWDSGELFF.

This clone was counted between two and nine times. This sequence joins TRBV6-1 and TRBJ1-4; TRBD1 is a possible D gene (5 bases). Germline lookup yields CDR1 MNHNS and CDR2 SASEGT. V shed 2 bases and J shed 3 bases, with 10 bases lying between them. The CDR3 is 15 amino acids. The CDR3 coding sequence is TGTGCCAGCAGTGAACAGGGAATGGCTAATGAAAAACTGTTTTTT. Protein product: CASSEQGMANEKLFF.

This rearrangement joins TRBV5-1 to TRBJ1-1, with 7 nucleotides matching TRBD1. The V gene end was trimmed by 0 bases and the J gene end by 1 base; junction bases not matched to a gene: 3. This CDR3 has 15 amino acids. In germline, CDR1 is SGHRS, CDR2 YFSETQ. For the CDR3, the DNA is TGCGCCAGCAGCTTGGGAGACAGGGCGAACACTGAAGCTTTCTTT. It is translated as CASSLGDRANTEAFF.

This chain uses TRBV6-6 with TRBJ1-2, with 8 bases matching TRBD1. The CDR3 extends over 12 amino acids. J gave up 9 bases and V 4 bases, and 4 bases lay outside the gene matches. Germline V gives CDR1 MNHNY, CDR2 SVGAGI (reference sequence). This chain's CDR3 is CASSSGQGSYTF. CDR3 DNA: TGTGCCAGCAGTTCCGGACAGGGTAGCTACACCTTC.

The gene calls are TRBV27 and TRBJ2-6; 10 bases map to TRBD1. The CDR3 covers 18 residues. After removal of 5 bases from V and 1 base from J, the junction contained 8 bases not matched to a gene. Germline V gives CDR1 MNHEY, CDR2 SMNVEV (reference sequence). The CDR3 region has the DNA TGTGCCAGCAGTATCCGGACAGGGGGGACTTCTGGGGCCAACGTCCTGACTTTC. Protein product: CASSIRTGGTSGANVLTF.

This clone occurred a few times. This chain joins TRBV5-6 and TRBJ1-2; no firm D call. Germline CDR1 and CDR2: SGHDT and YYEEEE. V was trimmed by 1 base and J by 4 bases, leaving 8 bases between them. The CDR3 contains 13 residues. The CDR3 DNA follows: TGTGCCAGCAGCTTGTTACAAACCTATGGCTACACCTTC. Encoded protein: CASSLLQTYGYTF.

V gene TRBV5-1 combines with J gene TRBJ2-1, with TRBD2 matching over 7 bases. The CDR3 consists of 14 residues. V lost 4 bases, J lost 0 bases, and 1 base stayed unmatched. Germline V gene lookup returns CDR1 SGHRS and CDR2 YFSETQ. The CDR3, as DNA: TGCGCCAGCAGCGGGGGGGACTCCTACAATGAGCAGTTCTTC. As protein: CASSGGDSYNEQFF. Drawing the rest from reference TRBV5-1 and TRBJ2-1, the complete variable domain is KAGVTQTPRYLIKTRGQQVTLSCSPISGHRSVSWYQQTPGQGLQFLFEYFSETQRNKGNFPGRFSGRQFSNSRSEMNVSTLELGDSALYLCASSGGDSYNEQFFGPGTRLTVL.

V usage is TRBV5-1 and J usage is TRBJ2-3; 7 bases are shared with TRBD2. Germline CDR1 SGHRS, CDR2 YFSETQ. This CDR3 region has 14 residues. V lost 6 bases, J lost 6 bases, and 10 bases stayed unmatched. The CDR3 nucleotides are TGCGCCAGCACCTCCGGGAGGCCCGCGGATACGCAGTATTTT. Translation: CASTSGRPADTQYF.

V is TRBV6-6 and J is TRBJ1-1, with 8 bases matching TRBD1. With V trimmed by 5 bases and J by 7 bases, 6 bases remained unmatched. The CDR3 runs to 13 residues. Germline V lookup: CDR1 MNHNY, CDR2 SVGAGI (reference sequence). The CDR3: CASSDRGEDEAFF. The CDR3 nucleotides read TGTGCCAGCAGTGACAGGGGAGAGGATGAAGCTTTCTTT.

V usage is TRBV6-5 and J usage is TRBJ2-1; the match to TRBD2 covers 8 bases. Trimming removed 0 bases from V and 2 bases from J; junction bases left unmatched: 3. CDR3 length equals 16 residues. Germline lookup yields CDR1 MNHEY and CDR2 SVGAGI. The CDR3 region has the DNA TGTGCCAGCAGTTACTCCGGGACTAGTGCCTACAATGAGCAGTTCTTC. It codes for CASSYSGTSAYNEQFF.

This clone was picked up one time. The chain combines TRBV28 with TRBJ2-7; 8 bases are shared with TRBD1. Germline V gene lookup returns CDR1 MDHEN and CDR2 SYDVKM. After removal of 5 bases from V and 6 bases from J, the junction contained 12 bases not matched to a gene. The CDR3 contains 15 residues. CDR3 amino acids: CASSTPDRERSEQYF. In nucleotides, the CDR3 is TGTGCCAGCAGTACTCCGGACAGGGAAAGGTCCGAGCAGTACTTC.

This clone was observed a handful of times. The chain recombines TRBV29-1 with TRBJ2-3, with TRBD2 as a possible D gene (6 bases). Trimming removed 5 bases from V and 4 bases from J, with 16 bases in between. Germline V lookup: CDR1 SQVTM, CDR2 ANQGSEA. The CDR3 has 14 residues. The DNA for the CDR3 is TGCAGCGTTTCTCGCGGGGAGCTTGCAGATACGCAGTATTTT. Its protein is CSVSRGELADTQYF.